This T cell receptor (beta chain) emerged from a study of T cell changes during pregnancy in multiple sclerosis. TCRdb's table, derived via immunoSEQ multiplex PCR, lists solely in-frame clones and lacks some. The sample holds around 22,000 clones, roughly 90% seen once. This clone was counted once. Trimming shortened V by 6 bases and J by 2 bases, and 16 bases separated the two germline ends. CDR1 and CDR2 (germline): LNHDA, SQIVND (reference sequence). CDR3 length equals 15 residues. The receptor comes from a female donor in good health, enrolled as a control in a pregnancy study. V is TRBV19 and J is TRBJ1-1; tentatively, D is TRBD1 (5 bases). The specimen comprised CD4+ T cells from peripheral blood mononuclear cells, sampled after pregnancy. This CDR3 reads CASSPFNRRNTEAFF. As DNA, the CDR3 is TGTGCCAGTAGCCCCTTCAACAGGAGAAACACTGAAGCTTTCTTT.